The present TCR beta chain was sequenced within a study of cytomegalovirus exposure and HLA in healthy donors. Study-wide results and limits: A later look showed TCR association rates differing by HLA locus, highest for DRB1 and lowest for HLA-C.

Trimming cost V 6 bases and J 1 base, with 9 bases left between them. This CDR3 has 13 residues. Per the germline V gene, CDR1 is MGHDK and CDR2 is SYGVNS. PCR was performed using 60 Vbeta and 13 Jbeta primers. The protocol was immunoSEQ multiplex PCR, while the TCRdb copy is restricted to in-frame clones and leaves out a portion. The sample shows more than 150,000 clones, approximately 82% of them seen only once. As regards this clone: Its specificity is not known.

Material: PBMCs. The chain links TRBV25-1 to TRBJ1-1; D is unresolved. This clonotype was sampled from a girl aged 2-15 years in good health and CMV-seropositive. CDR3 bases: TGTGCCAGCAGCCGTGGCCGGAACACTGAAGCTTTCTTT. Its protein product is CASSRGRNTEAFF.